This record looks at one TCR beta chain sequence and its context. This record belongs to a study of blood T cell repertoires in COVID-19. Study-wide context: There were acute and convalescent COVID-19 samples, and they came from the United States, Italy and Spain.

CDR1 LNHDA and CDR2 SQIVND come from the germline V gene (reference sequence). This CDR3 is built from 13 residues. With 5 bases removed from V and 1 base from J, the gap between germline ends came to 7 bases. Profiled with immunoSEQ multiplex PCR; TCRdb holds only in-frame clones, not every one. This sample has 140,000 or so clones, with approximately 80% found just once. Cohorts were determined from participant-reported clinical history. Sequenced sample: PBMCs or T cells enriched from blood (not recorded which). The V and J genes are TRBV19 and TRBJ2-3; the D is unclear. This receptor was taken from a woman aged 18-29 years who had been exposed to COVID-19. The CDR3 here is CASSSTGTDTQYF. CDR3 nucleotides: TGTGCCAGTAGTTCCACGGGCACAGATACGCAGTATTTT.